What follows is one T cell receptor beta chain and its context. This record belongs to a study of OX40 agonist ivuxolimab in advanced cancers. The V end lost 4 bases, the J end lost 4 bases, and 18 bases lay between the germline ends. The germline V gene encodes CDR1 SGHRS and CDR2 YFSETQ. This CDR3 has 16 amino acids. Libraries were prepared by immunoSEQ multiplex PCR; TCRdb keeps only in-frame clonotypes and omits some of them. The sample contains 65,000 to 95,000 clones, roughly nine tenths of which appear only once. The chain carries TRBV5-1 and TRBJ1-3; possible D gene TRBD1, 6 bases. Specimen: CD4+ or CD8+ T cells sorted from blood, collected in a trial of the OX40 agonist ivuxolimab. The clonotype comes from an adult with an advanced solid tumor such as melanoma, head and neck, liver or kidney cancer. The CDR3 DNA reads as TGCGCCAGCAGCAACTCAGGGGCCCGCGGGGGAAACACCATATATTTT. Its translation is CASSNSGARGGNTIYF.